The clone carrying this T cell receptor beta chain has at least ten counts. This sample is drawn from a study of molecular identifiers for immune sequencing clone quantification. The CDR3 is 11 amino acids. CDR1 is SQVTM, CDR2 ANQGSEA, per germline. The V gene lost 0 bases and the J gene lost 10 bases, with 7 bases spanning the gap. TCRdb reprocessed the PCR reads via MiXCR and lists one record per CDR3 protein. Of some 320,000 distinct CDR3 sequences listed, 20% to 25% are singletons. The chain couples TRBV29-1 to TRBJ2-4; TRBD1 might be the D (6 bases). The specimen sequenced was naive CD8+ T cells from blood, with Jurkat cell RNA spiked in. Subset of the sample: FACS-sorted CD8+CD4-CCR7+CD45RA+ naive T cells. The TCR sequence derives from a human donor in good health. Some libraries in this study had Jurkat cell RNA spiked in. This chain's CDR3 is CSVEDQGIQYF. CDR3 sequence (DNA): TGCAGCGTTGAAGATCAGGGGATTCAGTACTTC.